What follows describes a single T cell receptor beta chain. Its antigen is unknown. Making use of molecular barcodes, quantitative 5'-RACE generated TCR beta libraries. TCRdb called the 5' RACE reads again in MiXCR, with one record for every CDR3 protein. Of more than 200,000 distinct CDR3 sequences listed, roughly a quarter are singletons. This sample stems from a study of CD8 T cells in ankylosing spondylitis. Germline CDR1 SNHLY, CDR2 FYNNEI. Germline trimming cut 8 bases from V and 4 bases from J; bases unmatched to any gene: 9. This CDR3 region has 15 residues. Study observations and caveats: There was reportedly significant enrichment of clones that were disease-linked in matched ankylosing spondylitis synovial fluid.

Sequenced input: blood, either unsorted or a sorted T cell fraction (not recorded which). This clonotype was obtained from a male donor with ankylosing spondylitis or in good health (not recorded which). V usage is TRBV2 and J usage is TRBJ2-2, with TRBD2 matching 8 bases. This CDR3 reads CASRGGLSPTGELFF. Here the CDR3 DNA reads TGTGCCAGCCGGGGGGGGCTCTCTCCCACCGGGGAGCTGTTTTTT.